Ten or more counts support the clone carrying this TCR beta chain. This entry comes from a study of read filtering for tumor transcriptome and immune sequencing. Overall study context: About 8 patients were R-ISS I, roughly 17 were R-ISS II, 7 were R-ISS III. After DNase treatment, RNA was made into whole-transcriptome libraries.

Molecular barcoded adaptors covering alpha/delta and beta/gamma chains were used on around 370 ng RNA. MiXCR was run by TCRdb on the reads, yielding one entry per CDR3 protein. There are 20,000 or so distinct CDR3 sequences in the sample; over 20% occur only once, and 24% lies in the top ten. CDR3 length equals 12 residues. V shed 10 bases and J shed 4 bases, with 12 bases lying between them. Germline V gene lookup returns CDR1 SEHNR and CDR2 FQNEAQ (reference sequence). The genes are TRBV7-9 and TRBJ2-3; D is uncertain. The TCR sequence derives from a donor at least 40 years old with multiple myeloma. Material: a population of CD138-negative cells sorted from bone marrow. CDR3 residues: CATAAPADTQYF. The CDR3, as DNA: TGTGCCACCGCAGCCCCCGCAGATACGCAGTATTTT.